The clone carrying this T cell receptor beta chain was counted a single time. These data are taken from a study of blood T cell repertoires in COVID-19. Study context: Collection of acute and convalescent COVID-19 samples took place in the United States, Italy and Spain. The cDNA or gDNA used as material had been derived from T cells, B-cell-depleted T cells, or PBMCs.

Per the authors' pipeline: Researchers report that nucleated cell counts were estimated from reference gene primer amplification. TCRdb's table, derived via immunoSEQ multiplex PCR, lists solely in-frame clones and lacks some. V and J calls and clone size are those listed in that table; D and trimming were worked out from the DNA. Of more than 150,000 clones in the sample, approximately 90% were seen once. Trimming removed 6 bases at V and 8 bases at J, with 16 bases between. This CDR3 contains 13 residues. The source is a woman aged 18-29 years who had recovered from COVID-19. The J gene is TRBJ1-2, the V gene TRBV12-3 or TRBV12-4; no clear D gene. Sequenced: peripheral blood. Here the CDR3 DNA reads TGTGCCAGCAGCTTTCCAACGGCCGGGGGCTACACCTTC. This translates into CASSFPTAGGYTF.